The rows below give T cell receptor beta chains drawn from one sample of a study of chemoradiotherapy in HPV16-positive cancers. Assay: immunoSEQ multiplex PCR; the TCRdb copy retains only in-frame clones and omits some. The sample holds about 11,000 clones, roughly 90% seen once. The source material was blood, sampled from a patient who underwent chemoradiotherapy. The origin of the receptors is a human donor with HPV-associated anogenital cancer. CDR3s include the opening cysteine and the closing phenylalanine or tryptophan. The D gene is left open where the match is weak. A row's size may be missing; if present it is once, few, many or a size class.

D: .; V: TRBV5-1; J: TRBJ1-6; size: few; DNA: TGCGCCAGCAGCTTGGTCAGGACGGACCGTAATTCACCCCTCCACTTT; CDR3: CASSLVRTDRNSPLHF
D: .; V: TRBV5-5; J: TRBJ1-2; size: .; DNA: TGTGCCAGCAGCTTGGCCGCCAGGGCCGAGGGCTACACCTTC; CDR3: CASSLAARAEGYTF
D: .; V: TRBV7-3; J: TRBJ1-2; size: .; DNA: TGTGCCAGCAGCTTAACCCCTGGGCAGGGGTATGCTGGCTACACCTTC; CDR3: CASSLTPGQGYAGYTF
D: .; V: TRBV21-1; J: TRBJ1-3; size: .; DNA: TGTGCCAGCAGCAAAAAGAAAAGGGCAGGGGAGGGAAGAAACACCATATATTTT; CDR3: CASSKKKRAGEGRNTIYF
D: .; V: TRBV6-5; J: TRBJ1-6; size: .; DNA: TGTGCCAGCAGGACCGGGACACAGTATAATTCACCCCTCCACTTT; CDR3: CASRTGTQYNSPLHF
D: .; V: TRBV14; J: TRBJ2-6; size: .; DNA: TGTGCCAGCAGCCAGATTACCCAGGCCCAAAGCTCTGGGGCCAACGTCCTGACTTTC; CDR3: CASSQITQAQSSGANVLTF
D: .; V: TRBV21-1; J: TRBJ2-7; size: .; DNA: TGTGCCAGCAGCAAAGTGGCGTACGAGCAGTACTTC; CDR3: CASSKVAYEQYF
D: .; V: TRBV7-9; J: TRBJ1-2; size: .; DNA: TGTGCCAGCAGCTTAGCGCGGGGGACCGGGCCTAACTATGGCTACACCTTC; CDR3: CASSLARGTGPNYGYTF
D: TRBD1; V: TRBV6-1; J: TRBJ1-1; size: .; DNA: TGTGCCAGCAGTGGACAGGGGAGAGAAGCTTTCTTT; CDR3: CASSGQGREAFF
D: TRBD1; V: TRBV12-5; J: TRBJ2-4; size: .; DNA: TGTGCTAGTGGTTCCCCGATTGACAGGGCGAATACCAAAAACATTCAGTACTTC; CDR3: CASGSPIDRANTKNIQYF
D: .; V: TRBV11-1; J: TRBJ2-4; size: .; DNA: TGTGCCAGCAGCTTCGGTGGGGTAAACATTCAGTACTTC; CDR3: CASSFGGVNIQYF
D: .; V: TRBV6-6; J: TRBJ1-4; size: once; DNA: TGTGCCAGCAGTTGGTCAGGGGACGAAAAACTGTTTTTT; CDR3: CASSWSGDEKLFF
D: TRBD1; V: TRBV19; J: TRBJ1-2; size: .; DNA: TGTGCCAGTAGTTTCTCAGACAGGGGGCCGAACTATGGCTACACCTTC; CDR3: CASSFSDRGPNYGYTF
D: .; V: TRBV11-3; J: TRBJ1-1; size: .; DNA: TGTGCCAGCAGCACCCCTAGGCCCCCGGGGACTGAAGCTTTCTTT; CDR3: CASSTPRPPGTEAFF
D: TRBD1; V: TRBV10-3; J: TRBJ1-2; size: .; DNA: TGTGCCATCAGCGGGACAGGGAGCTATGGCTACACCTTC; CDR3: CAISGTGSYGYTF
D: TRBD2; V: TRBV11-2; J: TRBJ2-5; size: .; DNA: TGTGCCAGCAGCTTAGAGCTAGCGGGGACACAAGAGACCCAGTACTTC; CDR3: CASSLELAGTQETQYF
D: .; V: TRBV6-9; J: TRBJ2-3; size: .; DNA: TGTGCCAGCAGTTATCTTGAGGGCGATACGCAGTATTTT; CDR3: CASSYLEGDTQYF